A single sample is the source of the 10 T cell receptor beta chains below, sequenced in a study of shared clonotypes between healthy human individuals. Profiling relied on immunoSEQ multiplex PCR, and the TCRdb table lists in-frame clones only, not all of them. This sample yields around 2,100,000 clones, of which just under 95% are seen a single time; 1.2% belongs to the top ten. CD45RO-negative, CCR7-positively selected cells formed the naive CD8 fraction, excluding terminally differentiated effector memory CD45RA+ cells. The sequencing input was naive CD8+ T cells sorted from blood. Every receptor here comes from a man aged 18-30 years in good health.

With respect to this clone: In the same sample, other DNA sequences code for this CDR3. The rearrangement joins TRBV10-1 to TRBJ2-7; D not certain. CDR1 and CDR2 from the germline V gene are WNHNN and SYGVQD (reference sequence). Trimming removed 3 bases from V and 4 bases from J, with 4 bases in between. This CDR3 comprises 11 residues. CDR3 coding DNA: TGCGCCAGCAGTGATGGGTACGAGCAGTACTTC. It specifies CASSDGYEQYF.

This chain links TRBV29-1 with TRBJ2-7; the D is unclear. Trimming left V 6 bases short and J 2 bases short, with 11 bases between. From germline, CDR1 is SQVTM and CDR2 ANQGSEA. The CDR3 is 12 residues long. The CDR3 spells CSVLLGAYEQYF. DNA of the CDR3: TGCAGCGTACTTTTAGGCGCCTACGAGCAGTACTTC.

As to this clone: This sample also contains other DNA sequences that code for the same CDR3. The chain couples TRBV27 to TRBJ2-7, with D tentatively TRBD2 (6 bases). Germline V gene lookup returns CDR1 MNHEY and CDR2 SMNVEV (reference sequence). CDR3 length: 12 amino acids. V was cut by 4 bases and J by 3 bases, with 7 bases left in between. CDR3 loop: CASSSGGYEQYF. In nucleotides, the CDR3 is TGTGCCAGCAGTTCCGGGGGCTACGAGCAGTACTTC.

The chain combines TRBV2 with TRBJ2-3, with TRBD2 identical over 8 bases. The germline V gene encodes CDR1 SNHLY and CDR2 FYNNEI. The CDR3 spans 13 residues. The V and J ends lost 8 bases and 4 bases, in that order; junction bases with no gene match: 5. This chain's CDR3 is CASAGGDPDTQYF. The CDR3 nucleotides read TGTGCCAGCGCCGGGGGGGATCCAGATACGCAGTATTTT.

Concerning this clone: Other DNA sequences from this sample encode an identical CDR3 as well. The chain carries TRBV5-6 and TRBJ1-1, with D unresolved. Deletions cut 2 bases from V and 2 bases from J, with 7 bases between. The length of the CDR3 is 13 residues. Germline V gene sequence: CDR1 SGHDT, CDR2 YYEEEE. The CDR3 loop is CASSFPGNTEAFF. CDR3 coding DNA: TGTGCCAGCAGCTTCCCTGGAAACACTGAAGCTTTCTTT. The variable domain in full, completed from reference TRBV5-6 and TRBJ1-1, reads DAGVTQSPTHLIKTRGQQVTLRCSPKSGHDTVSWYQQALGQGPQFIFQYYEEEERQRGNFPDRFSGHQFPNYSSELNVNALLLGDSALYLCASSFPGNTEAFFGQGTRLTVV.

V and J are TRBV19 and TRBJ1-4; 9 bases match TRBD1. J was trimmed by 1 base and V by 6 bases; bases with no gene match: 12. The CDR3 totals 18 residues. Germline assignment: CDR1 LNHDA and CDR2 SQIVND (reference sequence). The CDR3 nucleotides read TGTGCCAGTAGGATCCACCGGGGGACAGGGTTAACTAATGAAAAACTGTTTTTT. Amino acid sequence: CASRIHRGTGLTNEKLFF.

J is TRBJ1-4 and V is TRBV9, with D possibly matching TRBD1 (5 bases). This CDR3 is built from 17 residues. Germline CDR1 SGDLS, CDR2 YYNGEE. Between the trimmed V and J ends, which lost 3 bases and 7 bases, there was a span of 22 bases. CDR3 bases: TGTGCCAGCAGCGGGGGCCAGGGAGCCCTTTCATTTGAAAAACTGTTTTTT. This gives the protein CASSGGQGALSFEKLFF.

Note on this clone: The sample holds other DNA sequences that translate to the same CDR3. The chain recombines TRBV5-6 with TRBJ1-4; D is uncertain. Looked up from germline, CDR1 is SGHDT and CDR2 is YYEEEE. With 0 bases removed from V and 0 bases from J, the gap between germline ends came to 6 bases. The length of the CDR3 is 15 residues. The CDR3 sequence is CASSLGGATNEKLFF. CDR3 nucleotide sequence: TGTGCCAGCAGCTTGGGGGGTGCAACTAATGAAAAACTGTTTTTT.

This sequence joins TRBV10-3 and TRBJ2-7; D is perhaps TRBD2 (5 bases). The V end lost 6 bases, the J end lost 2 bases, and 14 bases lay between the germline ends. Germline CDR1 reads ENHRY; CDR2 reads SYGVKD. This CDR3 has 14 residues. In DNA form, the CDR3 reads TGTGCCATCAGCGCTCCGGGGTACCCCTACGAGCAGTACTTC. Protein product: CAISAPGYPYEQYF.

Concerning this clone: Different DNA sequences within this sample yield the same CDR3. The rearrangement uses TRBV4-1 and TRBJ2-3; 7 bases map to TRBD2. CDR3 length equals 14 residues. Germline V gene data show CDR1 as MGHRA and CDR2 as YSYEKL. The ends lost 0 bases at V and 6 bases at J; junction bases unmatched: 3. CDR3 bases: TGCGCCAGCAGCCAAGAGAATAGCGGGGATACGCAGTATTTT. Protein product: CASSQENSGDTQYF.